This T cell receptor (beta chain) is drawn from a study of blood T cell repertoires in COVID-19. Study context: The origin of the acute and convalescent COVID-19 samples was the United States, Italy and Spain. The cDNA or gDNA used as material had been derived from T cells, B-cell-depleted T cells, or PBMCs.

In the original analysis: Amplification of reference gene primers was used by the study to estimate nucleated cell counts. TCRdb keeps only in-frame clones here, not all; method: immunoSEQ multiplex PCR. V and J calls and clone size come straight from that table; D and trimming were deduced from the DNA. The table has approximately 150,000 clones, 85% seen once. In germline, CDR1 is LNHDA, CDR2 SQIVND (reference sequence). Trimming cost V 2 bases and J 0 bases, with 14 bases left between them. CDR3 length equals 17 residues. This clonotype was sampled from a human donor with acute or convalescent COVID-19. The donor label of this sample is uncertain. The rearrangement links TRBV19 to TRBJ1-3; D remains ambiguous. Sequencing was carried out using peripheral blood. CDR3 sequence reads: CASSITWTGSSGNTIYF. The CDR3 DNA is TGTGCCAGTAGTATAACCTGGACGGGGAGCTCTGGAAACACCATATATTTT. Looking up the rest from reference TRBV19 and TRBJ1-3 gives the full variable domain: DGGITQSPKYLFRKEGQNVTLSCEQNLNHDAMYWYRQDPGQGLRLIYYSQIVNDFQKGDIAEGYSVSREKKESFPLTVTSAQKNPTAFYLCASSITWTGSSGNTIYFGEGSWLTVV.